This T cell receptor (beta chain) came from a study of cytomegalovirus exposure and HLA in healthy donors. Study-wide findings and caveats: When presence/absence was analysed, sequencing depth was taken to be roughly uniform across donors. Data from an earlier analysis indicated that most TCR beta V segments were productive either about 87% or about 30% of the time. Analyzed later, most CMV-associated TCR beta chains appeared HLA-restricted. One cluster of highly shared sequence variants probably arose as a sequencing artifact.

PCR involved 60 Vbeta and 13 Jbeta primers. Data came from immunoSEQ multiplex PCR; TCRdb stores just in-frame clones and leaves some out. The table has approximately 97,000 clones, 70% to 80% seen once. Note on this clone: Its antigen is undetermined.

The CDR3 covers 13 residues. Trimming removed 3 bases at V and 2 bases at J, with 10 bases between. Per the germline V gene, CDR1 is SQVTM and CDR2 is ANQGSEA. J is TRBJ1-2 and V is TRBV29-1; no reliable D call. The source is a male donor in good health and CMV-seropositive. Sequenced: PBMCs. The CDR3 nucleotides read TGCAGCGTTGAGGGCCGATTGAACTATGGCTACACCTTC. Protein: CSVEGRLNYGYTF. Full variable domain (missing parts from reference TRBV29-1 and TRBJ1-2): SAVISQKPSRDICQRGTSLTIQCQVDSQVTMMFWYRQQPGQSLTLIATANQGSEATYESGFVIDKFPISRPNLTFSTLTVSNMSPEDSSIYLCSVEGRLNYGYTFGSGTRLTVV.